This is a list of T cell receptor beta chains from one sample in a study of T cells in Graves' hyperthyroidism and ophthalmopathy. TCRdb re-called the multiplex PCR reads with MiXCR, one entry per CDR3 protein. Of under 300,000 distinct CDR3 sequences listed, 13% to 15% are singletons. Material for sequencing was blood. These TCRs come from a woman in her 40s with Graves' hyperthyroidism that later progressed to Graves' ophthalmopathy. The CDR3 runs from the conserved cysteine through the conserved F or W. A D gene is named only where the DNA matches it firmly. Clone size is not always given. Where it is, it says once, few, many or a class for expanded clones.

J	V	size	D	CDR3	DNA
TRBJ2-2	TRBV11-2	many	.	CASSLDGLASTGELFF	TGTGCCAGCAGCTTAGATGGCCTAGCCTCCACCGGGGAGCTGTTTTTT
TRBJ2-2	TRBV19	few	.	CASSKRGAGELFF	TGTGCCAGTAGCAAAAGGGGTGCCGGGGAGCTGTTTTTT
TRBJ1-5	TRBV6-2/TRBV6-3	many	.	CASMAGGQPQHF	TGTGCCAGCATGGCCGGAGGACAGCCCCAGCATTTT
TRBJ1-1	TRBV30	many	TRBD1	CAWGQGTTEAFF	TGTGCCTGGGGACAGGGGACCACTGAAGCTTTCTTT
TRBJ2-7	TRBV11-2	many	.	CASSLEFRGEQYF	TGTGCCAGCAGCTTAGAGTTTAGGGGTGAGCAGTACTTC
TRBJ1-1	TRBV20-1	many	.	CSAPVGNTEAFF	TGCAGTGCCCCGGTTGGGAACACTGAAGCTTTCTTT
TRBJ2-7	TRBV2	.	.	CASSEQRGYEQYF	TGTGCCAGCAGTGAGCAGAGGGGCTACGAGCAGTACTTC
TRBJ2-3	TRBV12-3/TRBV12-4	many	TRBD2	CASSSRTSPDTQYF	TGTGCCAGCAGTTCCCGGACTAGCCCAGATACGCAGTATTTT
TRBJ1-1	TRBV7-2	few	.	CASSLADSRPAFF	TGTGCCAGCAGCTTAGCGGACAGCCGACCAGCTTTCTTT
TRBJ2-7	TRBV20-1	few	.	CSARPYSYEQYF	TGCAGTGCTAGACCTTACAGCTACGAGCAGTACTTC
TRBJ1-5	TRBV2	many	TRBD1	CASSALPGGTEIGQPQHF	TGTGCCAGCAGTGCCCTGCCTGGCGGGACAGAGATAGGGCAGCCCCAGCATTTT
TRBJ2-7	TRBV3-1	.	.	CASSQAVPPYEQYF	TGTGCCAGCAGCCAAGCGGTCCCCCCCTACGAGCAGTACTTC
TRBJ1-3	TRBV4-1	many	.	CASSHQGISGNTIYF	TGCGCCAGCAGCCATCAGGGGATCTCTGGAAACACCATATATTTT
TRBJ2-3	TRBV13	many	TRBD2	CASRRGLAALTDTQYF	TGTGCCAGCAGACGTGGACTAGCGGCCCTCACAGATACGCAGTATTTT
TRBJ1-1	TRBV5-1	.	.	CASSLKAGWGTEAFF	TGCGCCAGCAGCTTGAAAGCAGGGTGGGGCACTGAAGCTTTCTTT
TRBJ2-4	TRBV19	.	.	CASSIPGGGFQYF	TGTGCCAGTAGTATCCCGGGAGGGGGCTTTCAGTACTTC
TRBJ2-3	TRBV25-1	many	.	CASSPPVLAGSTDTQYF	TGTGCCAGCAGCCCCCCAGTCTTGGCGGGGAGCACAGATACGCAGTATTTT
TRBJ2-7	TRBV9	many	TRBD2	CASSVAGLVLNEQYF	TGTGCCAGCAGCGTTGCCGGACTAGTTTTGAACGAGCAGTACTTC
TRBJ1-2	TRBV30	many	.	CAWSLQNYGYTF	TGTGCCTGGAGTCTGCAGAACTATGGCTACACCTTC
TRBJ2-1	TRBV19	many	.	CASSIPSASRYNEQFF	TGTGCCAGTAGTATCCCTTCGGCTAGCCGGTACAATGAGCAGTTCTTC
TRBJ2-2	TRBV28	many	TRBD2	CASSSSTSGSPGELFF	TGTGCCAGCAGCTCCTCGACTAGCGGGAGTCCCGGGGAGCTGTTTTTT
TRBJ2-5	TRBV6-1	.	.	CASGGMGETQYF	TGTGCCAGCGGGGGGATGGGGGAGACCCAGTACTTC
TRBJ2-7	TRBV19	few	.	CASSQGRAYEQYF	TGTGCCAGTAGTCAGGGCCGGGCCTACGAGCAGTACTTC
TRBJ2-7	TRBV19	many	TRBD1	CASSITGDLAYEQYF	TGTGCCAGTAGTATCACAGGGGATTTGGCCTACGAGCAGTACTTC
TRBJ2-7	TRBV7-2	many	TRBD2	CASSLVSAGGFEQYF	TGTGCCAGCAGCTTAGTGTCGGCGGGGGGATTCGAGCAGTACTTC
TRBJ1-2	TRBV6-1	few	.	CASSEALVHYGYTF	TGTGCCAGCAGTGAAGCGTTGGTTCACTATGGCTACACCTTC
TRBJ2-7	TRBV5-1	many	.	CASSHAGGPNYEQYF	TGCGCCAGCAGCCACGCCGGGGGCCCAAACTACGAGCAGTACTTC
TRBJ2-3	TRBV27	many	.	CASSLGRDPITDTQYF	TGTGCCAGCAGTTTAGGGCGGGACCCCATCACAGATACGCAGTATTTT
TRBJ1-6	TRBV18	many	.	CASSRRGQLDSPLHF	TGTGCCAGCTCACGACGCGGACAGTTAGATTCACCCCTCCACTTT
TRBJ1-5	TRBV6-1	few	TRBD1	CASSPLGFWTGDQPQHF	TGTGCCAGCAGTCCTCTTGGTTTCTGGACAGGGGATCAGCCCCAGCATTTT
TRBJ2-1	TRBV27	many	.	CASSSRRTTHNEQFF	TGTGCCAGCAGTTCTCGCAGGACTACTCACAATGAGCAGTTCTTC
TRBJ2-2	TRBV12-3/TRBV12-4	many	.	CASSSKLGPGGELFF	TGTGCCAGCAGTTCTAAATTGGGACCGGGCGGGGAGCTGTTTTTT
TRBJ2-2	TRBV5-6	many	.	CASSLYRDAGELFF	TGTGCCAGCAGCTTGTACAGGGATGCCGGGGAGCTGTTTTTT
TRBJ2-7	TRBV7-9	few	.	CASSEGGGAYEQYF	TGTGCCAGCAGCGAGGGGGGGGGGGCCTACGAGCAGTACTTC
TRBJ2-3	TRBV25-1	.	TRBD2	CASSALLAGGLEDTDTQYF	TGTGCCAGCAGTGCACTTCTAGCGGGAGGGCTGGAGGACACAGATACGCAGTATTTT
TRBJ1-5	TRBV28	many	TRBD1	CASSRQGVNQPQHF	TGTGCCAGCAGTAGACAGGGGGTCAATCAGCCCCAGCATTTT
TRBJ2-4	TRBV9	.	.	CASSVNQGQSRIQYF	TGTGCCAGCAGCGTAAACCAGGGCCAATCGAGAATTCAGTACTTC
TRBJ2-7	TRBV6-1	many	.	CASSTSSGGYEQYF	TGTGCCAGCAGCACCAGCAGCGGCGGCTACGAGCAGTACTTC
TRBJ1-2	TRBV25-1	many	.	CASSEGRGGYTF	TGTGCCAGCAGTGAAGGGCGAGGGGGCTACACCTTC
TRBJ1-5	TRBV27	many	.	CASSFIGARPQHF	TGTGCCAGCAGTTTTATAGGGGCTAGGCCCCAGCATTTT
TRBJ2-1	TRBV12-3/TRBV12-4	many	.	CASDKAGSYNEQFF	TGTGCCAGCGATAAAGCAGGCTCCTACAATGAGCAGTTCTTC
TRBJ2-2	TRBV28	many	.	CASSWASDYTGELFF	TGTGCCAGCAGTTGGGCTAGCGACTACACCGGGGAGCTGTTTTTT